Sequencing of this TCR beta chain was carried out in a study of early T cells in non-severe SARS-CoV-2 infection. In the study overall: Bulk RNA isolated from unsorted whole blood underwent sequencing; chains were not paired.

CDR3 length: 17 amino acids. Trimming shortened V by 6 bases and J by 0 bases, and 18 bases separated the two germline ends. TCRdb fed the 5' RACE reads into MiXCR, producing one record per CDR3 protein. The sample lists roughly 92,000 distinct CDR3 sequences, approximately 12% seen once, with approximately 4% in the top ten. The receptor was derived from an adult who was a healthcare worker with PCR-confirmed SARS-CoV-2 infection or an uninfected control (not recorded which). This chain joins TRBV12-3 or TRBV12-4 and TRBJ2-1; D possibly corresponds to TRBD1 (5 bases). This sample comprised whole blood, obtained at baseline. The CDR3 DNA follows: TGTGCCAGCAGCCCGATGCCCACAAGGGGCTCCTACAATGAGCAGTTCTTC. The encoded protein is CASSPMPTRGSYNEQFF.